What follows describes a single T cell receptor beta chain. This record belongs to a study of blood T cell repertoires in COVID-19. For the study at large: T cells, B-cell-depleted T cells, or PBMCs provided the cDNA or gDNA that served as material.

V lost 3 bases and J 7 bases, leaving 9 bases between the germline ends. The CDR3 covers 12 residues. The germline gives CDR1 SNHLY, CDR2 FYNNEI. Sequencing was performed with immunoSEQ multiplex PCR; in TCRdb, only in-frame clones are kept and a portion is missing. The sample lists about 240,000 clones; about 90% were seen once. The sequence came from a woman aged 40 to 49 with acute COVID-19. The sequenced material came from PBMCs or T cells enriched from blood (not recorded which). The genes are TRBV2 and TRBJ1-2, with unresolved D. The CDR3 region is CASSEEVTGYTF. The CDR3 DNA follows: TGTGCCAGCAGTGAGGAGGTAACTGGCTACACCTTC.